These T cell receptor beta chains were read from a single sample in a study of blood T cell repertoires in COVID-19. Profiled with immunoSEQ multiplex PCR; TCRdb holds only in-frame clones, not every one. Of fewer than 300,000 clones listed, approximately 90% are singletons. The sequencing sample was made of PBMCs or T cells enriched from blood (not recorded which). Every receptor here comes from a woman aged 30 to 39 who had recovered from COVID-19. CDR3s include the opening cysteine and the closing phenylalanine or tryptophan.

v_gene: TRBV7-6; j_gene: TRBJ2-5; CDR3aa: CASSLSAGGLQETQYF
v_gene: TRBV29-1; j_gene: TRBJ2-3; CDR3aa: CSVEPRTGPADTQYF
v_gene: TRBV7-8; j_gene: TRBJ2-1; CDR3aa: CASSLASNEQFF
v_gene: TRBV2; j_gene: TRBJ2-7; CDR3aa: CASSDVTGGRYEQYF
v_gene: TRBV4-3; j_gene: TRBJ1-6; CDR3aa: CASSQVISSTLHF
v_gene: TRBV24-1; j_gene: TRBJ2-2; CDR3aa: CATSDPGTSGTGELFF
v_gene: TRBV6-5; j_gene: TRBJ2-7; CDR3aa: CASSYRGSEQYF
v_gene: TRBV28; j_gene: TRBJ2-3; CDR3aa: CASRDRGLLAGGGTDTQYF
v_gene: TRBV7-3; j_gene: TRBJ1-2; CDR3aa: CASSAGRGYGYTF
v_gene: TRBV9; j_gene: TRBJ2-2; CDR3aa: CASSVAPGGGDTGELFF
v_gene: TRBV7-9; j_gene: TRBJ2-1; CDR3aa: CAFAGGNKTYNEQFF
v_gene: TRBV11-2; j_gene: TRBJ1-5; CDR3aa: CASSLYSNQPQHF
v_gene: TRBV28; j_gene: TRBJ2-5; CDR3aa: CASSTGRWGETQYF
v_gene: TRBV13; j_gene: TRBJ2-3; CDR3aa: CASSPTSGNADTQYF